The present T cell receptor beta chain was sequenced within a study of T-cell reconstitution after alpha-beta-depleted transplantation in children. This clonotype was seen ten or more times. Unique molecular identifiers were used in preparing the TCRbeta library. TCRdb re-analysed the PCR reads in MiXCR, keeping a single row per CDR3 protein. The sample comprises roughly 200,000 distinct CDR3 sequences, about 9.5% of which are singletons, and around 6% rests with the top ten. Trimming pared 3 bases from V and 6 bases from J, leaving 10 bases between. This CDR3 is built from 13 residues. This sequence originates from a human donor who donated a stem cell graft to a child with acute lymphoblastic leukemia. The sequences come from PBMCs from the stem cell graft donor, collected from the stem cell graft. The chain employs TRBV12-3 or TRBV12-4 and TRBJ2-3; no clear D. The CDR3 DNA is TGTGCCAGCAGTTTTGGTAGCTCCGATACGCAGTATTTT. Translating it yields CASSFGSSDTQYF.